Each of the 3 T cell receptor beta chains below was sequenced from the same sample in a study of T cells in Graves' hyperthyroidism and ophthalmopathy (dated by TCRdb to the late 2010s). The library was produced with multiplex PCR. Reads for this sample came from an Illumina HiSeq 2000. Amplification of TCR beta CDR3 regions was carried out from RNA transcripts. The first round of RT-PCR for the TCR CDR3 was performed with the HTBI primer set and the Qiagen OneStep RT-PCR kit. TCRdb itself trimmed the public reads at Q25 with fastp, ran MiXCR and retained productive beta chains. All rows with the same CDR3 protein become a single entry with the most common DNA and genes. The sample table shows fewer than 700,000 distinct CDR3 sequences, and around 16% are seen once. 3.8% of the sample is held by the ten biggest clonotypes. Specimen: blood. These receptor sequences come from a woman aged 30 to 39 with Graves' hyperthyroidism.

Written as DNA, the CDR3 is TGTGCCAGCAGCCCCGGGGGGGGGAGGGCCACCGGGGAGCTGTTTTTT. Translation: CASSPGGGRATGELFF. V gene TRBV7-3 combines with J gene TRBJ2-2; 8 bases align to TRBD2. This CDR3 has 16 residues. Unmatched junction bases numbered 9, after V lost 5 bases and J lost 4 bases. In germline, CDR1 is SGHTA, CDR2 FQGTGA.

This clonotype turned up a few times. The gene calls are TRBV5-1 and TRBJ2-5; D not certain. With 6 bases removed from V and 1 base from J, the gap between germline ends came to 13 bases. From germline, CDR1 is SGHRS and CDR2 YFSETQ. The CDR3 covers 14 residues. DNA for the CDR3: TGCGCCAGCATGGTGGTGAATCGCCAAGAGACCCAGTACTTC. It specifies CASMVVNRQETQYF.

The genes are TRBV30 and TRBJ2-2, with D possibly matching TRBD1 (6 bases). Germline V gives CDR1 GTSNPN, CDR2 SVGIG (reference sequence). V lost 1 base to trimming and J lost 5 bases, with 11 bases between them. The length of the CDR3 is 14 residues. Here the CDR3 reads CAWSGLTGTGELFF. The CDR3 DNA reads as TGTGCCTGGAGTGGACTTACAGGGACCGGGGAGCTGTTTTTT.